Below, 21 T cell receptor beta chains from the same sample are listed, as sequenced in a study of OX40 agonist ivuxolimab in advanced cancers. Generated by immunoSEQ multiplex PCR, the TCRdb table keeps only in-frame clones and is missing some. The data show about 71,000 clones, 75% to 85% seen once. This sample comprised CD4+ or CD8+ T cells sorted from blood, obtained in a trial of the OX40 agonist ivuxolimab. The receptor set was obtained from an adult with an advanced solid tumor such as melanoma, head and neck, liver or kidney cancer.

This clone was seen a handful of times. The rearrangement joins TRBV5-1 to TRBJ2-1, with 8 bases aligning to TRBD2. This CDR3 spans 15 amino acids. Germline-derived CDR1 and CDR2 are SGHRS and YFSETQ. Unmatched junction bases numbered 5, after V lost 1 base and J lost 5 bases. Written as DNA, the CDR3 is TGCGCCAGCAGCTTGCCCGGGACTAGAAACAATGAGCAGTTCTTC. Translated: CASSLPGTRNNEQFF.

About this clone: A clone one base away is much larger, so this may be a read error. The rearrangement links TRBV29-1 to TRBJ2-7, with 9 positions matching TRBD2. The CDR3 loop spans 13 amino acids. Per the germline V gene, CDR1 is SQVTM and CDR2 is ANQGSEA. The CDR3: CNVLTSGSYEQYF. CDR3 coding DNA: TGCAACGTCTTGACTAGCGGTTCCTACGAGCAGTACTTC.

The V call is TRBV28, the J call TRBJ1-2; 9 bases are shared with TRBD1. The germline V gene encodes CDR1 MDHEN and CDR2 SYDVKM. This CDR3 is built from 14 residues. Trimming took 6 bases from V and 7 from J; bases not matched to a gene: 9. CDR3 in DNA: TGTGCCAGCAGACCGGGACAGGGTCGTCGTGGCTACACCTTC. The encoded protein is CASRPGQGRRGYTF.

The chain combines TRBV6-6 with TRBJ2-1; 7 bases match TRBD2. V gave up 7 bases and J gave up 9 bases; unmatched junction bases: 15. Germline-derived CDR1 and CDR2 are MNHNY and SVGAGI (reference sequence). This CDR3 is 15 amino acids long. The CDR3 sequence: CASISKASGGGEQFF. DNA for the CDR3: TGTGCCAGCATCTCAAAGGCTAGTGGGGGGGGTGAGCAGTTCTTC.

The chain is built from TRBV7-9 and TRBJ2-5; D possibly corresponds to TRBD2 (6 bases). V lost 4 bases and J lost 5, with 11 bases in between. The CDR3 consists of 13 residues. Germline V lookup: CDR1 SEHNR, CDR2 FQNEAQ (reference sequence). CDR3 nucleotides: TGTGCCAGCAGCTCAATAGGAGGGGAGACCCAGTACTTC. Translated: CASSSIGGETQYF.

As to this clone: An end of the junction does not agree with germline; a read error may underlie this. The J gene is TRBJ2-1, the V gene TRBV2; 13 bases are shared with TRBD2. The germline CDR1 and CDR2 sequences are SNHLY and FYNNEI. The CDR3 runs 13 residues. CDR3 sequence reads: CAIRLAGGNEQLF. The CDR3 nucleotides read TGTGCCATTCGACTAGCGGGAGGCAATGAGCAGCTCTTC.

V is TRBV6-5 and J is TRBJ1-3, with D unclear. The CDR3 has 14 residues. From germline, CDR1 is MNHEY and CDR2 SVGAGI. The ends were cut back, 8 bases at V and 0 bases at J, with 11 bases in the middle. CDR3 nucleotide sequence: TGTGCCAGCCGAAACAGCGCCTCTGGAAACACCATATATTTT. Translated: CASRNSASGNTIYF.

The genes are TRBV9 and TRBJ1-5; TRBD1 matches 9 bases. This CDR3 has 14 residues. Germline CDR1 reads SGDLS; CDR2 reads YYNGEE. The J segment lost 5 bases and the V segment lost 3 bases, leaving 3 bases of the junction unmatched. The CDR3, as DNA: TGTGCCAGCAGCGCCGGGACAGGGCATCAGCCCCAGCATTTT. Protein product: CASSAGTGHQPQHF.

V is TRBV27 and J is TRBJ2-1; D could derive from TRBD1 or TRBD2 (6 bases each). Trimming took 6 bases from V and 2 from J, leaving 17 bases between them. The CDR3 is made up of 16 amino acids. Germline CDR1 is MNHEY and CDR2 is SMNVEV (reference sequence). In DNA, the CDR3 is TGTGCCAGCAGGGGACTGCAGGGGCTCCCCTACAATGAGCAGTTCTTC. Amino acid sequence: CASRGLQGLPYNEQFF.

This chain uses TRBV7-2 with TRBJ1-6; D might be TRBD1 (6 bases). Trimming removed 4 bases from V and 8 bases from J, with 24 bases in between. The length of the CDR3 is 18 residues. The germline V gene has CDR1 SGHTA and CDR2 FQGNSA. The CDR3 reads CASSSLGGSTGPDSPLHF. The DNA for the CDR3 is TGTGCCAGCAGCTCGCTTGGGGGGTCGACAGGACCTGATTCACCCCTCCACTTT.

This chain uses TRBV27 with TRBJ2-5; TRBD1 is a possible D gene (6 bases). The germline gives CDR1 MNHEY, CDR2 SMNVEV (reference sequence). The CDR3 contains 17 residues. Trimming took 5 bases from V and 5 from J, leaving 24 bases between them. This chain's CDR3 is CASSTILQGRDRETQYF. The DNA of the CDR3 is TGTGCCAGCAGTACCATTTTACAGGGTCGGGACCGGGAGACCCAGTACTTC.

The chain is built from TRBV6-1 and TRBJ1-2, with D tentatively TRBD1 (6 bases). CDR3 size: 16 residues. Trimming removed 4 bases at V and 6 bases at J, with 21 bases between. CDR1 and CDR2 from the germline V gene are MNHNS and SASEGT. CDR3 nucleotides: TGTGCCAGCAGTGCCAACGGGTGGGGGCAGGGCGATGGCTACACCTTC. Protein sequence: CASSANGWGQGDGYTF.

This chain links TRBV7-2 with TRBJ2-7, with 13 bases lining up with TRBD2. CDR3 length: 15 residues. Germline CDR1 reads SGHTA; CDR2 reads FQGNSA. Trimming at V came to 4 bases and at J to 4 bases, leaving 4 bases not matched to a gene. CDR3 bases: TGTGCCAGCAGCTCAGGACTAGCGGGAGAGTACGAGCAGTACTTC. It encodes CASSSGLAGEYEQYF.

The sample holds a few counts of this clone. An end of the junction does not agree with germline; a read error may underlie this. The chain carries TRBV28 and TRBJ1-5; 7 nucleotides align to TRBD1. CDR1 and CDR2 (germline): MDHEN, SYDVKM. CDR3 length equals 13 residues. The CDR3 nucleotides are TGTGCCATCAGTAGGGGGCGAGATCAGCCCCAGCATTTT. Its protein product is CAISRGRDQPQHF. The full variable domain, rest sourced from reference TRBV28 and TRBJ1-5, is DVKVTQSSRYLVKRTGEKVFLECVQDMDHENMFWYRQDPGLGLRLIYFSYDVKMKEKGDIPEGYSVSREKKERFSLILESASTNQTSMYLCAISRGRDQPQHFGDGTRLSIL.

The chain joins TRBV5-6 to TRBJ1-1, with 7 bases fitting TRBD1. Trimming removed 3 bases from V and 3 bases from J; junction bases left unmatched: 5. Germline V gives CDR1 SGHDT, CDR2 YYEEEE. This CDR3 has 14 residues. The DNA for the CDR3 is TGTGCCAGCAGCTCCAGGGGGTTTGACACTGAAGCTTTCTTT. Its protein is CASSSRGFDTEAFF. Complete variable domain (other parts from reference TRBV5-6 and TRBJ1-1): DAGVTQSPTHLIKTRGQQVTLRCSPKSGHDTVSWYQQALGQGPQFIFQYYEEEERQRGNFPDRFSGHQFPNYSSELNVNALLLGDSALYLCASSSRGFDTEAFFGQGTRLTVV.

V and J are TRBV13 and TRBJ1-6; 7 bases fit TRBD1. Germline lookup yields CDR1 PRHDT and CDR2 FYEKMQ (reference sequence). Trimming removed 2 bases from V and 7 bases from J; junction bases left unmatched: 11. The CDR3 sequence is 17 residues long. The chain's CDR3 is CASSLQQGIGSNSPLHF. Written as DNA, the CDR3 is TGTGCCAGCAGCTTACAACAGGGGATCGGGTCCAATTCACCCCTCCACTTT.

The chain links TRBV6-1 to TRBJ1-5, with 8 bases that match TRBD1. Germline CDR1 and CDR2: MNHNS and SASEGT. This CDR3 is built from 15 residues. The V gene end was trimmed by 10 bases and the J gene end by 4 bases; junction bases not matched to a gene: 12. CDR3 loop: CATTGTGRGNQPQHF. The DNA of the CDR3 is TGTGCCACTACCGGGACAGGACGGGGGAATCAGCCCCAGCATTTT.

This clone has just one count. This rearrangement joins TRBV11-2 to TRBJ2-7; 7 bases line up with TRBD1. Germline trimming cut 3 bases from V and 8 bases from J; bases unmatched to any gene: 10. The CDR3 loop spans 14 amino acids. The germline CDR1 and CDR2 sequences are SGHAT and FQNNGV. CDR3 DNA sequence: TGTGCCAGCAGCTTTGACAGGGAAAGCCCCCAGCAGTACTTC. It is translated as CASSFDRESPQQYF.

DNA for the CDR3: TGCGCCAGCAGCCAGGGCCGGGACAGGGGAAGGACCGGGGAGCTGTTTTTT. Encoded protein: CASSQGRDRGRTGELFF. The rearrangement links TRBV4-3 to TRBJ2-2, with 10 bases identical to TRBD1. In germline, CDR1 is LGHNA, CDR2 YSLEER. The ends lost 3 bases at V and 5 bases at J; junction bases unmatched: 9. There are 17 residues in the CDR3.

This sequence joins TRBV28 and TRBJ1-1; D is unresolved. Trimming cost V 1 base and J 2 bases, with 5 bases left between them. The V gene's germline CDR1 is MDHEN and CDR2 SYDVKM. This CDR3 region has 13 residues. The CDR3 sequence: CASSLSGNTEAFF. CDR3 DNA sequence: TGTGCCAGCAGTTTATCGGGCAACACTGAAGCTTTCTTT.

V usage is TRBV1 and J usage is TRBJ1-2; TRBD1 is the table's D call and was not checked against the DNA. TRBV1 is reported as a pseudogene. The CDR3 sequence is 17 residues long. The CDR3 region is CTSSPAPLGQGSYGYTF. The CDR3 DNA reads as TGCACCAGCAGCCCGGCCCCCCTGGGACAGGGTAGCTATGGCTACACCTTC.